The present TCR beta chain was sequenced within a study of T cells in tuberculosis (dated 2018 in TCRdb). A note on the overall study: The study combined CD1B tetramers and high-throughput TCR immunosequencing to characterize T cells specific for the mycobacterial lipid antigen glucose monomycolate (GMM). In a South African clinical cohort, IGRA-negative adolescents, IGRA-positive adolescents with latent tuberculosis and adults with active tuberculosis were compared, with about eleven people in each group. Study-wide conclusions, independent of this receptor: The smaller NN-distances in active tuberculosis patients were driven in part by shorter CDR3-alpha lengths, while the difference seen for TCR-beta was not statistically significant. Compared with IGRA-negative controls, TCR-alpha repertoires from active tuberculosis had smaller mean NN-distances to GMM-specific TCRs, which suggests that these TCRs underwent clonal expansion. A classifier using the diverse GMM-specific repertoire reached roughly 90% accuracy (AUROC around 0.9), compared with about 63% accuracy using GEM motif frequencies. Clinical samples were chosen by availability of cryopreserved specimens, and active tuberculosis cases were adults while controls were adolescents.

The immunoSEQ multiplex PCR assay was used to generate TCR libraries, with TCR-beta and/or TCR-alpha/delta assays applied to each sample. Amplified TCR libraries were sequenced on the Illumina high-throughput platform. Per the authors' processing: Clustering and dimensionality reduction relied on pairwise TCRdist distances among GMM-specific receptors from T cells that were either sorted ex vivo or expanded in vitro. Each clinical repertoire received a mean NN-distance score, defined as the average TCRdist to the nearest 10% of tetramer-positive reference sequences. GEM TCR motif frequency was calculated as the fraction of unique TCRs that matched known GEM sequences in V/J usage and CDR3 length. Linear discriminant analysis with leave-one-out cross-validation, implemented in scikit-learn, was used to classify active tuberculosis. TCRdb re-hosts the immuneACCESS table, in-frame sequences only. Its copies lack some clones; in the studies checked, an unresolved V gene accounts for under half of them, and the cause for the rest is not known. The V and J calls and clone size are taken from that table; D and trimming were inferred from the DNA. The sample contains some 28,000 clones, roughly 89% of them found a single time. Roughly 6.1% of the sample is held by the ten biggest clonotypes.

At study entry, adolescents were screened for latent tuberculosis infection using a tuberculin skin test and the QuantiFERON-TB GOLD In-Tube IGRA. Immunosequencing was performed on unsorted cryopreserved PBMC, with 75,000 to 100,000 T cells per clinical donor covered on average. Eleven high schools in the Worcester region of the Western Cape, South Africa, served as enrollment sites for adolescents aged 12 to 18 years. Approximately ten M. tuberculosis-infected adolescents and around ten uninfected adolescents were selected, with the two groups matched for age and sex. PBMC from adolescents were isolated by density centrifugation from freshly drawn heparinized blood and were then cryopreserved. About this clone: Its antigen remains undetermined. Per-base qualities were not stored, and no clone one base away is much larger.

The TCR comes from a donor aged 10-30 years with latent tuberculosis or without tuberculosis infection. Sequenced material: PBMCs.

The CDR3 amino acid sequence is: CASSYLGYSNQPQHF. The DNA sequence is as follows: TGTGCCAGCAGTTATCTCGGGTATAGCAATCAGCCCCAGCATTTT. Recombination joined TRBV6-6 with TRBJ1-5, with the D gene not clear enough to name. The CDR3 goes from the cysteine to the phenylalanine over 15 residues. Of all the DNA, just the CDR3 is kept, 45 bases in frame from base 1. V is pared back by 3 bases and J by 0 bases, with 9 bases lying between the germline termini. CDR1 and CDR2 are read off the germline V gene (reference sequence) as MNHNY and SVGAGI.